The clone carrying this T cell receptor (beta chain) showed up just a few times. Amplification of TCR alpha and beta CDR3 regions from RNA used iRepertoire nested multiplex PCR. TCRdb passed the multiplex PCR reads through MiXCR, listing each CDR3 protein once. The sample holds a few hundred thousand distinct CDR3 sequences, around 38% seen once. This entry is derived from a study of glioma-infiltrating T cells. From germline, CDR1 is MNHNS and CDR2 SASEGT. V dropped 6 bases and J dropped 4 bases, with 16 bases sitting between them. The CDR3 sequence is 15 residues long. Sequencing used glioma tissue, nonneoplastic brain tissue, or PBMCs (not recorded which). This TCR derives from a human donor with low-grade glioma or glioblastoma, undergoing nonglioma brain surgery, or in good health (not recorded which). This sequence joins TRBV6-1 and TRBJ2-1; possibly TRBD2 for D (5 bases). This CDR3 reads CASSRLALRYNEQFF. The CDR3 DNA sequence: TGTGCCAGCAGCCGCCTAGCCCTTCGATACAATGAGCAGTTCTTC.